This TCR beta chain was obtained from a study of blood T cell repertoires in COVID-19. Study as a whole: Acute and convalescent COVID-19 specimens originated in the United States, Italy and Spain. Nucleic acid was either cDNA or gDNA, and it came from T cells, B-cell-depleted T cells, or PBMCs.

In the original processing: How many nucleated cells were present was estimated from reference gene primer amplification. Sequencing used immunoSEQ multiplex PCR; TCRdb keeps in-frame clones, though not all of them. The DNA was the basis for D and trimming; V, J and clone size are from that table. The sample consists of a few hundred thousand clones, around 89% of them appearing once. Germline V CDR1 and CDR2: MNHEY, SMNVEV (reference sequence). Trimming shortened V by 6 bases and J by 1 base, and 15 bases separated the two germline ends. The CDR3 is 15 residues long. The chain uses TRBV27 and TRBJ1-1; D call uncertain. This TCR was sampled from a man between 18 and 35 years old who had recovered from COVID-19. The sequenced sample was peripheral blood. CDR3 sequence: CASRLRFGENTEAFF. The CDR3 DNA reads as TGTGCCAGCAGGCTCAGGTTTGGTGAGAACACTGAAGCTTTCTTT.